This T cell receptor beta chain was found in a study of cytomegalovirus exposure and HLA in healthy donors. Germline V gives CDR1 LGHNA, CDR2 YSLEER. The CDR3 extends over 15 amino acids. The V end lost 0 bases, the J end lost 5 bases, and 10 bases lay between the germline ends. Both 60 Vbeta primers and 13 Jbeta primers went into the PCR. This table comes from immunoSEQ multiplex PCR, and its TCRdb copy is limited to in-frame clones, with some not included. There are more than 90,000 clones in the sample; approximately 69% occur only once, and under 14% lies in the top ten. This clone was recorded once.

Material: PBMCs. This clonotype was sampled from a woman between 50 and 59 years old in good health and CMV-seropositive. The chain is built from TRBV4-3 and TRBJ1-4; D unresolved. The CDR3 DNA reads TGCGCCAGCAGCCAAGATCGTACAGCAAATGAAAAACTGTTTTTT. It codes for CASSQDRTANEKLFF.